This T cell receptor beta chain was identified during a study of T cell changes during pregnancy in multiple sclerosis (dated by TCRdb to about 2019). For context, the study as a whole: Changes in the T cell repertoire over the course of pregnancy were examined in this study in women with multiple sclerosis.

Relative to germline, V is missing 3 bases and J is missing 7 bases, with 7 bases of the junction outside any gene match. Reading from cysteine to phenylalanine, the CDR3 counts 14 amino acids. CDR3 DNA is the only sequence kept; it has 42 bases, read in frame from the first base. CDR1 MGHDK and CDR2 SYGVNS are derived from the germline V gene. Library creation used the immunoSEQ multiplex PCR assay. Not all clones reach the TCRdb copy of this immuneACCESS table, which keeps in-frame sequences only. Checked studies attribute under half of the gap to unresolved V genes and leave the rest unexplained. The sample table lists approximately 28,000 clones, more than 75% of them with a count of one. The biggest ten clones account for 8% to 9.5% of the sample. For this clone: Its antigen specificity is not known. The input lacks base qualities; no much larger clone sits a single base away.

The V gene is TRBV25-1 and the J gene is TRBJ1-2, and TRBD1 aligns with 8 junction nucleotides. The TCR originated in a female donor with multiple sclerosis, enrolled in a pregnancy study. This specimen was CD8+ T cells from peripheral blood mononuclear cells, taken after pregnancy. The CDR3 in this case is CASSEGRGLSGYTF. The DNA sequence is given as TGTGCCAGCAGTGAGGGCAGGGGGCTTAGTGGCTACACCTTC.